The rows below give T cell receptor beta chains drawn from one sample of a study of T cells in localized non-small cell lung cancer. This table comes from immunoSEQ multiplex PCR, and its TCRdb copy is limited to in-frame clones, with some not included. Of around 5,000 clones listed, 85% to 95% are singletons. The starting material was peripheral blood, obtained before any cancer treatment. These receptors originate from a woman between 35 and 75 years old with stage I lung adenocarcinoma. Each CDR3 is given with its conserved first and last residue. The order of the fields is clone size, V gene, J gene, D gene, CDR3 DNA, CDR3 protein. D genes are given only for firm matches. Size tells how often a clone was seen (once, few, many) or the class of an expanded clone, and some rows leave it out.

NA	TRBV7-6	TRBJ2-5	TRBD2	TGTGCCAGCAGCCCCCAGGCGGGAGTGGAGACCCAGTACTTC	CASSPQAGVETQYF
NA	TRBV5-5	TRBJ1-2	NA	TGTGCCAGCAGCTTGGTGACCTATGGCTACACCTTC	CASSLVTYGYTF
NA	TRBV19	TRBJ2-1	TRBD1	TGTGCCAGTAGTATAGGGACAGGGAGGCACAATGAGCAGTTCTTC	CASSIGTGRHNEQFF
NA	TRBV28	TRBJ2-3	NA	TGTGCCAGCAGATCGACCGATATTACGCAGTATTTT	CASRSTDITQYF
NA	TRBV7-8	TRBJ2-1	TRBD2	TGTGCCAGCAGCTTACGGGGCGGGAGTGACTATGAGCAGTTCTTC	CASSLRGGSDYEQFF
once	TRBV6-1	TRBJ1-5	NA	TGTGCCAGCACGGCAGGCGATGGCAATCAGCCCCAGCATTTT	CASTAGDGNQPQHF
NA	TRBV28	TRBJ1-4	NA	TGTGCCAGCAGTTTCGTACAGCCTAATGAAAAACTGTTTTTT	CASSFVQPNEKLFF
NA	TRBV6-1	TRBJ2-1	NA	TGTGCCAGCAAACCAGGGTTGTATTCCTACAATGAGCAGTTCTTC	CASKPGLYSYNEQFF
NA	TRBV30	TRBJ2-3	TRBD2	TGTGCCTGGGTACCCCGGTGGGGTAGCGGGAGCACAGATACGCAGTATTTT	CAWVPRWGSGSTDTQYF
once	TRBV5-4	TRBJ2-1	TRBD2	TGTGCCAGCAGCTTGTGGATTAGCGGGAGGGTCGATGAGCAGTTCTTC	CASSLWISGRVDEQFF
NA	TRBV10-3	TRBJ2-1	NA	TGTGCCATCAGTGAGTTCAAGAGCGGACAAAATGAGCAGTTCTTC	CAISEFKSGQNEQFF
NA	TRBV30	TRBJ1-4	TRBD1	TGTGCCTGGCAGACAGGGGTCGAGGAAAAACTGTTTTTT	CAWQTGVEEKLFF
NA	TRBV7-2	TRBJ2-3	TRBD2	TGTGCCAGCAGCCGCGCGGGACTAGCAGCAGATACGCAGTATTTT	CASSRAGLAADTQYF
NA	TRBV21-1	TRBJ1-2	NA	TGTGCCAGCGGAGTACGGACCTCGATTAACTATGGCTACACCTTC	CASGVRTSINYGYTF
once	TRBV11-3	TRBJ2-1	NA	TGTGCCAGCCAGGACAGACTACCCTACAATGAGCAGTTCTTC	CASQDRLPYNEQFF
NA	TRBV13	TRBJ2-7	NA	TGTGCCAGCAGCACGAGCCCGGGGACCTACGAGCAGTACTTC	CASSTSPGTYEQYF
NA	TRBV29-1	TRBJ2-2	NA	TGCAGCGTCTACAGGAACACCGGGGAGCTGTTTTTT	CSVYRNTGELFF
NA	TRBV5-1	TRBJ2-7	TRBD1	TGCGCCAGCAGCCTAGGGACAGCGCGCTACGAGCAGTACTTC	CASSLGTARYEQYF
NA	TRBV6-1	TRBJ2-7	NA	TGTGCCAGCAGTGAGGGCTACGAGCAGTACTTC	CASSEGYEQYF
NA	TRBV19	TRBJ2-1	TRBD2	TGTGCCAGTAGTATTACCGGGACTAGCGTCCTCGGCACCTACAATGAGCAGTTCTTC	CASSITGTSVLGTYNEQFF
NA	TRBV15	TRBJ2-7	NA	TGTGCCACCAGCAGAGATCGCGGGAACTCCTACGAGCAGTACTTC	CATSRDRGNSYEQYF
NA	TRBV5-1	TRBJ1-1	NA	TGCGCCAGCAACCCATCTTCGGCGAGCCCTGAAGCTTTCTTT	CASNPSSASPEAFF
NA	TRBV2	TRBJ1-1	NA	TGTGCCAGCAGTGAAGCGTGGCCGGGCTTCGGGCGGATCACTGAAGCTTTCTTT	CASSEAWPGFGRITEAFF
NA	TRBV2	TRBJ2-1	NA	TGTGCCAGCGGGGTGGGGCAGGTTCTCAATGAGCAGTTCTTC	CASGVGQVLNEQFF
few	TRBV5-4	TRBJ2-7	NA	TGTGCCAGCAGCTCTCAAAGGAGTCTCGACGAGCAGTACTTC	CASSSQRSLDEQYF
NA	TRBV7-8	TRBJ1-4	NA	TGTGCCAGCAGCTTAGTGAGGGCAACTAATGAAAAACTGTTTTTT	CASSLVRATNEKLFF
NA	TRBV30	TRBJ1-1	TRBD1	TGTGCCTGGACTCGACAGGGTGGAACTGAAGCTTTCTTT	CAWTRQGGTEAFF